One and the same sample provided the 4 T cell receptor beta chains below, sequenced in a study of T cell changes during pregnancy in multiple sclerosis. Data came from immunoSEQ multiplex PCR; TCRdb stores just in-frame clones and leaves some out. The table includes about 89,000 clones, around 94% detected once. The material sequenced was peripheral blood, taken in the third trimester of pregnancy. The receptors were gathered from a female donor with multiple sclerosis, enrolled in a pregnancy study.

The rearrangement uses TRBV9 and TRBJ2-5, with 7 bases matching TRBD1. V gave up 0 bases and J gave up 4 bases; unmatched junction bases: 12. CDR1 is SGDLS, CDR2 YYNGEE, per germline. The CDR3 loop spans 17 amino acids. The DNA of the CDR3 is TGTGCCAGCAGCGTAGCCGTAGGGGGCGGCTTTTCAGAGACCCAGTACTTC. Amino acid sequence: CASSVAVGGGFSETQYF.

This chain joins TRBV7-9 and TRBJ2-3, with no clear D. The CDR3 length is 16 residues. CDR1 SEHNR and CDR2 FQNEAQ come from the germline V gene (reference sequence). The ends were cut back, 1 base at V and 2 bases at J, with 13 bases in the middle. CDR3 sequence: CASSLGGIPITDTQYF. In nucleotides, the CDR3 is TGTGCCAGCAGCTTAGGTGGCATCCCGATCACAGATACGCAGTATTTT. The full variable domain, its missing parts supplied by reference TRBV7-9 and TRBJ2-3, is DTGVSQNPRHKITKRGQNVTFRCDPISEHNRLYWYRQTLGQGPEFLTYFQNEAQLEKSRLLSDRFSAERPKGSFSTLEIQRTEQGDSAMYLCASSLGGIPITDTQYFGPGTRLTVL.

V usage is TRBV11-2 and J usage is TRBJ2-1, with TRBD2 identical over 11 bases. The germline CDR1 and CDR2 sequences are SGHAT and FQNNGV. The CDR3 sequence is 15 residues long. J gave up 10 bases and V 2 bases, and 7 bases lay outside the gene matches. CDR3 nucleotides: TGTGCCAGCAGCTTATTAGCGGGAGGGGGCTGGGAGCAGTTCTTC. Amino acid sequence: CASSLLAGGGWEQFF.

The chain uses TRBV7-9 and TRBJ2-2; 8 bases line up with TRBD1. Trimming took 5 bases from V and 4 from J; bases not matched to a gene: 9. The germline gives CDR1 SEHNR, CDR2 FQNEAQ (reference sequence). This CDR3 is 16 amino acids long. For the CDR3, the DNA is TGTGCCAGCAGCCCCAGGGGGCGCGGCCTCACCGGGGAGCTGTTTTTT. Translated: CASSPRGRGLTGELFF.